Listed below are T cell receptor beta chains from one sample, sequenced in a study of blood T cell repertoires in COVID-19. Some clones are missing from TCRdb's copy, which holds only in-frame ones; the method was immunoSEQ multiplex PCR. This table holds about 200,000 clones, 70% to 90% found once. What was sequenced was peripheral blood. These TCRs come from a man in his 60s with active or convalescent COVID-19. The CDR3 runs from the conserved cysteine through the conserved F or W. The D gene is left open where the match is weak. Clone size is given for some rows only: seen once, a few or many times, or a class if the clone is expanded.

abundance	d_gene	v_gene	j_gene	CDR3nt	CDR3aa
few	TRBD1	TRBV10-2	TRBJ1-2	TGCGCCAGCAGGAAGGGACAGAGAAGCTATGGCTACACCTTC	CASRKGQRSYGYTF
.	TRBD1	TRBV19	TRBJ1-1	TGTGCCAGTAGGATCACAAGGGGGCCCACTGAAGCTTTCTTT	CASRITRGPTEAFF
few	.	TRBV25-1	TRBJ1-3	TGTGCCAGCAGTTACGGCTCTGGAAACACCATATATTTT	CASSYGSGNTIYF
.	.	TRBV19	TRBJ1-3	TGTGCCAGTAGTATTGGGGGCAGGATGGGCTCCGGAAACACCATATATTTT	CASSIGGRMGSGNTIYF
.	TRBD2	TRBV4-1	TRBJ2-5	TGCGCCAGCAGACTAACCGAGCGGGGGACCCAAGAGACCCAGTACTTC	CASRLTERGTQETQYF
.	.	TRBV5-1	TRBJ1-1	TGCGCCAGCAGCCCGGTAGGTCAGGGGTCAGTCTCTGAAGCTTTCTTT	CASSPVGQGSVSEAFF
.	.	TRBV6-5	TRBJ2-6	TGTGCCAGCCAGTGGGGAGCCTCTGGGGCCAACGTCCTGACTTTC	CASQWGASGANVLTF
.	TRBD1	TRBV24-1	TRBJ1-2	TGTGCCACCAGTGGGGGGACAGGGAGGCACTATGGCTACACCTTC	CATSGGTGRHYGYTF
.	.	TRBV5-1	TRBJ1-6	TGCGCCAGCAGCTGGGATCTCTCAGGGAGGAATTCACCCCTCCACTTT	CASSWDLSGRNSPLHF
.	TRBD1	TRBV11-2	TRBJ2-5	TGTGCCAGCAGCTCCTGGACAGGGGGCGCCCAAGAGACCCAGTACTTC	CASSSWTGGAQETQYF
.	.	TRBV6-5	TRBJ2-3	TGTGCCAGCAGAGTGATGGGCCGGGGAGATACGCAGTATTTT	CASRVMGRGDTQYF
.	TRBD2	TRBV5-1	TRBJ2-2	TGCGCCAGCAGCTTGCAGACTAGCGGGGGCTACACCGGGGAGCTGTTTTTT	CASSLQTSGGYTGELFF
.	.	TRBV5-6	TRBJ1-2	TGTGCCAGCAGCTTGGAGGGGGTTTCTAACTATGGCTACACCTTC	CASSLEGVSNYGYTF
.	TRBD2	TRBV5-1	TRBJ2-5	TGCGCCAGCAGTTTCAGCGGGGGTCAAGAGACCCAGTACTTC	CASSFSGGQETQYF
once	TRBD1	TRBV3-1/TRBV3-2	TRBJ1-1	TGTGCCAGCAGCCGGACAGGGTCTGAGGCAGAAGCTTTCTTT	CASSRTGSEAEAFF
.	.	TRBV4-2	TRBJ2-5	TGTGCCAGCAGCCAAGAACTTGTCGGGGGGCCAGGAGGGACCCAGTACTTC	CASSQELVGGPGGTQYF
.	TRBD2	TRBV12-5	TRBJ2-1	TGTGCTAGTGGTTTGTTGGTAGGACTAGTCTCTCCTGAGCAGTTCTTC	CASGLLVGLVSPEQFF
.	.	TRBV19	TRBJ2-1	TGTGCCAGTAGTATAAGGGGGAGCTCCTACAATGAGCAGTTCTTC	CASSIRGSSYNEQFF
.	.	TRBV6-2/TRBV6-3	TRBJ1-3	TGTGCCAGCAGTTACGGCGGGACGGCGGCCGACACCATATATTTT	CASSYGGTAADTIYF
.	TRBD2	TRBV9	TRBJ2-1	TGTGCCAGCAGCGTCGGAGGTTGGCGGGGGGGCGTTGAGCAGTTCTTC	CASSVGGWRGGVEQFF
.	TRBD1	TRBV3-1/TRBV3-2	TRBJ1-2	TGTGCCAGCAGCCAAGGCGACAGGGGTATTGACGGCTACACCTTC	CASSQGDRGIDGYTF
.	TRBD1	TRBV2	TRBJ2-7	TGTGCCAGCAGTGATTACCCACAGGGGGGCGAGCAGTACTTC	CASSDYPQGGEQYF
.	.	TRBV29-1	TRBJ2-1	TGCAGCGTTGAAGGGACTGGACGAAATGAGCAGTTCTTC	CSVEGTGRNEQFF
.	.	TRBV6-1	TRBJ1-5	TGTGCCAGCAGTGAAGCGTTACAGGCTAGCAATCAGCCCCAGCATTTT	CASSEALQASNQPQHF
.	TRBD2	TRBV5-1	TRBJ2-1	TGCGCCAGCGTCGCGGGGGGGTCCTACAATGAGCAGTTCTTC	CASVAGGSYNEQFF
.	.	TRBV7-3	TRBJ2-1	TGTGCCAGCAGCCTTCGGGACACCTCCTACAATGAGCAGTTCTTC	CASSLRDTSYNEQFF
.	.	TRBV24-1	TRBJ1-1	TGTGCCACCGAAGGTAGGACAGTTTCGGACACTGAAGCTTTCTTT	CATEGRTVSDTEAFF
.	.	TRBV7-9	TRBJ1-2	TGTGCCAGCAGCTTAGTTGGGGGCGACTATGGCTACACCTTC	CASSLVGGDYGYTF
.	TRBD2	TRBV14	TRBJ2-1	TGTGCCAGCAGCCAAGGCCTAGCGGGGGGTGTAGAGCAGTTCTTC	CASSQGLAGGVEQFF
.	.	TRBV2	TRBJ1-5	TGTGCCAGCAGTGAAGATGTGGGAGGGAAGACTAGCAATCAGCCCCAGCATTTT	CASSEDVGGKTSNQPQHF
.	TRBD1	TRBV29-1	TRBJ2-1	TGCAGCGGAGGACAGGGTGGCAATGAGCAGTTCTTC	CSGGQGGNEQFF
.	.	TRBV19	TRBJ2-3	TGTGCCAGCCATCAAAACGGAGCAGATACGCAGTATTTT	CASHQNGADTQYF
.	.	TRBV3-1/TRBV3-2	TRBJ1-2	TGTGCCAGCAGCCAAGATGGAGGTAGCCACAGAAGCTATGGCTACACCTTC	CASSQDGGSHRSYGYTF
.	TRBD2	TRBV24-1	TRBJ2-3	TGTGCCACCAGTGATCCTCTCTCAAGCGGGGGGGCAGATACGCAGTATTTT	CATSDPLSSGGADTQYF
once	TRBD2	TRBV19	TRBJ2-3	TGTGCCAGTTGTCGGGGGGTTACGGATACGCAGTATTTT	CASCRGVTDTQYF
.	.	TRBV5-1	TRBJ1-2	TGCGCCAGCAGCTTGGGCCAGGGCCTTAACTATGGCTACACCTTC	CASSLGQGLNYGYTF
.	.	TRBV29-1	TRBJ1-1	TGCAGCGGCGGGGAGGACCCTGAAGCTTTCTTT	CSGGEDPEAFF
once	.	TRBV7-9	TRBJ1-6	TGTGCCAGCAGCGACTTCCGTGGGGGAGGTAATTCACCCCTCCACTTT	CASSDFRGGGNSPLHF
.	TRBD1	TRBV7-9	TRBJ2-4	TGTGCCAGCAGCGCCAATTACCCGGACAGGGACATTCAGTACTTC	CASSANYPDRDIQYF
few	TRBD1	TRBV18	TRBJ1-1	TGTGCCAGCTCACCGCGGACAGGGTCGAACACTGAAGCTTTCTTT	CASSPRTGSNTEAFF
.	TRBD1	TRBV10-3	TRBJ2-5	TGTGCCATCAGTGAGGGGGACAGGGGGCAAGAGACCCAGTACTTC	CAISEGDRGQETQYF
.	.	TRBV19	TRBJ1-1	TGTGCCAGTACGGCGGCGGGGTCCCACACTGAAGCTTTCTTT	CASTAAGSHTEAFF
.	TRBD2	TRBV11-3	TRBJ2-3	TGTGCCAGCAGCCAACTAGCGGGGGGGCGAGATACGCAGTATTTT	CASSQLAGGRDTQYF
.	.	TRBV2	TRBJ2-6	TGTGCCAGCAATACAGGTGGGGCCAACGTCCTGACTTTC	CASNTGGANVLTF
once	TRBD2	TRBV7-9	TRBJ2-1	TGTGCCAGCCGCACTAGCGGGGGCTCAGGCAATGAGCAGTTCTTC	CASRTSGGSGNEQFF
.	.	TRBV6-5	TRBJ1-5	TGTGCCAGCAGGACCTCTACAGGGAATCAGCCCCAGCATTTT	CASRTSTGNQPQHF
.	.	TRBV11-3	TRBJ2-1	TGTGCCAGCAGCTTTGTCACCGGGAATGAGCAGTTCTTC	CASSFVTGNEQFF
.	TRBD1	TRBV7-6	TRBJ2-2	TGTGCCACCACACAGGGGGCGAGCGCGAACACCGGGGAGCTGTTTTTT	CATTQGASANTGELFF
.	.	TRBV7-8	TRBJ1-2	TGTGCCAGCAGCCCCAGCACGGGAAACTATGGCTACACCTTC	CASSPSTGNYGYTF
.	.	TRBV7-2	TRBJ1-1	TGTGCCAGCAGCTTAGTGGGGGGGAACACTGAAGCTTTCTTT	CASSLVGGNTEAFF
once	.	TRBV2	TRBJ1-1	TGTGCCAGCAGTGTGGCCGTTCGCACTGAAGCTTTCTTT	CASSVAVRTEAFF
.	TRBD2	TRBV7-8	TRBJ2-7	TGTGCCAGCGAAATCGGTGGCGGGGGCTACGAGCAGTACTTC	CASEIGGGGYEQYF
.	.	TRBV12-3/TRBV12-4	TRBJ2-2	TGTGCCAGCAACGGACAGACAACCGGGGAGCTGTTTTTT	CASNGQTTGELFF
.	.	TRBV29-1	TRBJ2-7	TGCAGCGTCGACCCTCCCCGCAGGAAAGAATACGAGCAGTACTTC	CSVDPPRRKEYEQYF